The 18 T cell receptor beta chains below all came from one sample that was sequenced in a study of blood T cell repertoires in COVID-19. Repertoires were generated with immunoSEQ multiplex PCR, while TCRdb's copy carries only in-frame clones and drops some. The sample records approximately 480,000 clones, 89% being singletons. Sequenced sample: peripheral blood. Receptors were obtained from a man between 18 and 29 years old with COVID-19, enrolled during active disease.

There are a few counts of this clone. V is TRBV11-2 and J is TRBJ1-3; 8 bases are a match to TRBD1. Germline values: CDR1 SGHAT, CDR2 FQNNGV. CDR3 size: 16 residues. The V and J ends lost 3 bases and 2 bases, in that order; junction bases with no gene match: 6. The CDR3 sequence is CASSFPRGRTGNTIYF. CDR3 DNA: TGTGCCAGCAGCTTTCCCAGGGGGCGCACTGGAAACACCATATATTTT.

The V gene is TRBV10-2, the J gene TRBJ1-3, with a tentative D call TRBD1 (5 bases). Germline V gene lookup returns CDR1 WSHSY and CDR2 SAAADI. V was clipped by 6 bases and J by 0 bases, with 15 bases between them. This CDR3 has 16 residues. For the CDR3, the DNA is TGCGCCAGCAGAAAGTCGGCTACAGGCTCTGGAAACACCATATATTTT. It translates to CASRKSATGSGNTIYF.

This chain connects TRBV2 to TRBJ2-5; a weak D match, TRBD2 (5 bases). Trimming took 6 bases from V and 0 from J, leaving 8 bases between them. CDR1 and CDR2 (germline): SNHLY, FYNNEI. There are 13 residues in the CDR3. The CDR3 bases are TGTGCCAGCAGCCTGACTAACCAAGAGACCCAGTACTTC. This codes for CASSLTNQETQYF.

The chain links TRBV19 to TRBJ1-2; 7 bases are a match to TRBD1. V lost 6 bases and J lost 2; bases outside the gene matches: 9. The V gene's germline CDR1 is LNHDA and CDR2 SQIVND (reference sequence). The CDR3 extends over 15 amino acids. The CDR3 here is CASRKDRSGNYGYTF. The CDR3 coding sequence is TGTGCCAGTAGAAAGGACAGGTCCGGGAACTATGGCTACACCTTC.

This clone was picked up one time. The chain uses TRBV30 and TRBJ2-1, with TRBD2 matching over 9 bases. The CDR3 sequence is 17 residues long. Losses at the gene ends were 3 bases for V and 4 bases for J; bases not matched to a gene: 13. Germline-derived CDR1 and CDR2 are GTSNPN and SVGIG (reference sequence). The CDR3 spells CAWSIYPTSGIYNEQFF. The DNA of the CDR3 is TGTGCCTGGAGCATCTATCCGACTAGCGGAATTTACAATGAGCAGTTCTTC.

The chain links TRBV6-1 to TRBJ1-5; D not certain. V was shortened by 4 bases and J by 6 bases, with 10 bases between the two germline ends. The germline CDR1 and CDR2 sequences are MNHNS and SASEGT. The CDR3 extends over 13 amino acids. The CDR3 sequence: CASSVGEGQPQHF. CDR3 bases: TGTGCCAGCAGTGTGGGAGAGGGTCAGCCCCAGCATTTT.

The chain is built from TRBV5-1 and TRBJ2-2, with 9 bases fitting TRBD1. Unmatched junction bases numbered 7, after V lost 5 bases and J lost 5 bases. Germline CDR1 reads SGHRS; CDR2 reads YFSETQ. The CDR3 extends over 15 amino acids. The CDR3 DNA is TGCGCCAGCAGATTTACGGGACAGGGAACCGGGGAGCTGTTTTTT. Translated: CASRFTGQGTGELFF.

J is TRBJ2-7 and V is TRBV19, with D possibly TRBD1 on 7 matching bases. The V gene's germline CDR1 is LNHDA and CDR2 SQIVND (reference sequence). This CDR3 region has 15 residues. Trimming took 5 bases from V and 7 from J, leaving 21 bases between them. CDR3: CASSAGQMVISEQYF. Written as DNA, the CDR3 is TGTGCCAGTAGTGCGGGACAGATGGTGATATCTGAGCAGTACTTC.

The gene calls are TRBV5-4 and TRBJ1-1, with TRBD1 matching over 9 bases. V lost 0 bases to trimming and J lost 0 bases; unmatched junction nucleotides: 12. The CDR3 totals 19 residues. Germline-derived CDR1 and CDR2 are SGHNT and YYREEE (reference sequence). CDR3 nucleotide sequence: TGTGCCAGCAGCTTGGCGGGTACCGGGACAGGGTTTATGAACACTGAAGCTTTCTTT. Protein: CASSLAGTGTGFMNTEAFF. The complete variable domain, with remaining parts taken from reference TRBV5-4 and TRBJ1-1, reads ETGVTQSPTHLIKTRGQQVTLRCSSQSGHNTVSWYQQALGQGPQFIFQYYREEENGRGNFPPRFSGLQFPNYSSELNVNALELDDSALYLCASSLAGTGTGFMNTEAFFGQGTRLTVV.

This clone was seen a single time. The CDR3 DNA reads TGTGCCAGCAATCGGGGGGGAGTCACAGATACGCAGTATTTT. Translation: CASNRGGVTDTQYF. The chain employs TRBV13 and TRBJ2-3; TRBD2 agrees at 8 bases. The CDR3 spans 14 residues. The trim removed 7 bases at V and 2 bases at J, leaving 5 bases unmatched. Germline assignment: CDR1 PRHDT and CDR2 FYEKMQ (reference sequence).

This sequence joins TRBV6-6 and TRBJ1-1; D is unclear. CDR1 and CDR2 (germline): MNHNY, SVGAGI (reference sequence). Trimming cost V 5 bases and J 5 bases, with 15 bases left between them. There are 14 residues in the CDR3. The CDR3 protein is CASSNQERRTEAFF. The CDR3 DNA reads TGTGCCAGCAGTAATCAGGAGCGGAGGACTGAAGCTTTCTTT.

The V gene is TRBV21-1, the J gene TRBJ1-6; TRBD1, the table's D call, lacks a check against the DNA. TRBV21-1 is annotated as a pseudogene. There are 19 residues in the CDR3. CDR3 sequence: CASCSGQGSTSSYNSPLHF. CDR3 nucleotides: TGTGCCAGCTGCTCGGGACAGGGGTCCACTAGCTCCTATAATTCACCCCTCCACTTT.

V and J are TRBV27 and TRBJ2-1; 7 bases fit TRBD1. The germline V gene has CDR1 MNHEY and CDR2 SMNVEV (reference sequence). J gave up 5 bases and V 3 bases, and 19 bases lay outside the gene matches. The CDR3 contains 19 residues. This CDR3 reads CASSFLSRQGRNKDNEQFF. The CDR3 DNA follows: TGTGCCAGCAGTTTTCTTTCGAGACAGGGAAGGAATAAGGACAATGAGCAGTTCTTC.

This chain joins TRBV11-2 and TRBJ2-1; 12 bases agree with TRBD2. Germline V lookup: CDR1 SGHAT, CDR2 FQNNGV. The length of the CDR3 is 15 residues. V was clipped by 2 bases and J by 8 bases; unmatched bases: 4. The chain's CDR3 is CASSLILAGGDEQFF. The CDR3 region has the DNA TGTGCCAGCAGCTTAATTCTAGCGGGAGGGGATGAGCAGTTCTTC.

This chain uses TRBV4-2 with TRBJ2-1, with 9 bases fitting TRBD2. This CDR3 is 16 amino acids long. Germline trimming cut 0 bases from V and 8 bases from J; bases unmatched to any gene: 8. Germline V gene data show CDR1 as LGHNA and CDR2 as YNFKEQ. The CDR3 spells CASSQDLASGKYEQFF. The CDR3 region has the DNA TGTGCCAGCAGCCAAGATCTTGCTAGCGGGAAATATGAGCAGTTCTTC.

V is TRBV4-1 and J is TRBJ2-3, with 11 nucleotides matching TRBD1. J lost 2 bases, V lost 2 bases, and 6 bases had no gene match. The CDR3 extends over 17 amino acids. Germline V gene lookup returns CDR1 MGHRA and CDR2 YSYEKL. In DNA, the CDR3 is TGCGCCAGCAGCCAAACTCCAGGACAGGGGGCCACAGATACGCAGTATTTT. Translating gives CASSQTPGQGATDTQYF.

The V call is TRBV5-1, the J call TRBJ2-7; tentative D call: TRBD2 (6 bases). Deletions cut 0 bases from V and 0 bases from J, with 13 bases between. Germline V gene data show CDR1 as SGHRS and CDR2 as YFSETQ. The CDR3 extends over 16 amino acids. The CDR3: CASSLVGWDSSYEQYF. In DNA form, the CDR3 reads TGCGCCAGCAGCTTGGTTGGTTGGGACTCCTCCTACGAGCAGTACTTC.

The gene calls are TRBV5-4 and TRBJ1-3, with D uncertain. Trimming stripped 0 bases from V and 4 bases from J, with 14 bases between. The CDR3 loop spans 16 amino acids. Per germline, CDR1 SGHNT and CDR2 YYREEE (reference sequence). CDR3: CASSLVGPGLGNTIYF. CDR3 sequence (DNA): TGTGCCAGCAGCTTGGTTGGTCCTGGCCTCGGAAACACCATATATTTT.